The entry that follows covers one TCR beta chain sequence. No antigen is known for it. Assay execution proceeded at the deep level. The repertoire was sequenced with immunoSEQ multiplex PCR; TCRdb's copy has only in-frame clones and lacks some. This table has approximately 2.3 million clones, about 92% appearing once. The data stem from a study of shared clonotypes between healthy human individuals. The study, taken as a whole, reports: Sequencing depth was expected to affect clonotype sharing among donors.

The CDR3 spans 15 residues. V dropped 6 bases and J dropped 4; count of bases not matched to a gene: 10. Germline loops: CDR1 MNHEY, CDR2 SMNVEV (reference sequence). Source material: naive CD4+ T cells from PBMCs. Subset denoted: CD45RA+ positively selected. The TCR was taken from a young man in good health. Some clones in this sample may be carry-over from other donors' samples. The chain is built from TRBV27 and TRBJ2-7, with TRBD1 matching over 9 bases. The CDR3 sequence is CASRSLQGAGYEQYF. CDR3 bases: TGTGCCAGCAGAAGCCTACAGGGGGCAGGATACGAGCAGTACTTC.